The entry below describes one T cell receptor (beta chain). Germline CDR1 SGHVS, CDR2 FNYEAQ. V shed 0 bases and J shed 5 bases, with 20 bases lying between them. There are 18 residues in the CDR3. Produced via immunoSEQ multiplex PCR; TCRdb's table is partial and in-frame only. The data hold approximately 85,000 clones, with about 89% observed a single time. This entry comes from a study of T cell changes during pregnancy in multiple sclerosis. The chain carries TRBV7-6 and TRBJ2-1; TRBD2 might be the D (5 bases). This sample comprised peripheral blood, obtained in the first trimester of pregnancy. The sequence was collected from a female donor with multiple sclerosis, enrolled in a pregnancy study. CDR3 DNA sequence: TGTGCCAGCAGCTTAGCCCCTCGCGGGCGGCCTGTAGACAATGAGCAGTTCTTC. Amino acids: CASSLAPRGRPVDNEQFF.